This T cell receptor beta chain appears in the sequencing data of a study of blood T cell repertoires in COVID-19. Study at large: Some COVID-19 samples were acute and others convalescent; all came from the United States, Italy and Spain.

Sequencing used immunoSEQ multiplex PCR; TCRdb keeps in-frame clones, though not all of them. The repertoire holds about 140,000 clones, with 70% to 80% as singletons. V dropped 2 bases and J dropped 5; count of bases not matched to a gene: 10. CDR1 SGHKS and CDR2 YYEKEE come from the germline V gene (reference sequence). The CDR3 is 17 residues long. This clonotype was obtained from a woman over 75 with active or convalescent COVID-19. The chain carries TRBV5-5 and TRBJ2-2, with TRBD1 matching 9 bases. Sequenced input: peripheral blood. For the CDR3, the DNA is TGTGCCAGCAGCTTACTCATCTCCGGGACAGGGACCGGGGAGCTGTTTTTT. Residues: CASSLLISGTGTGELFF. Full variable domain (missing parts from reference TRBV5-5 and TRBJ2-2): DAGVTQSPTHLIKTRGQQVTLRCSPISGHKSVSWYQQVLGQGPQFIFQYYEKEERGRGNFPDRFSARQFPNYSSELNVNALLLGDSALYLCASSLLISGTGTGELFFGEGSRLTVL.